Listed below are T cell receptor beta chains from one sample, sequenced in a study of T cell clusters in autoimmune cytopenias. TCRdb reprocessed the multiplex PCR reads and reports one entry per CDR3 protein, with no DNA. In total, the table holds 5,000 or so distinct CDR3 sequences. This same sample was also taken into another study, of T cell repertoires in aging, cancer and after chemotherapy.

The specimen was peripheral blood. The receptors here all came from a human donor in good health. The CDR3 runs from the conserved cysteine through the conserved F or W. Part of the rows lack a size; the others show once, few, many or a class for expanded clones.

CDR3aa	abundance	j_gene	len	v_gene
CASSFDRRSSYNEQYF	.	TRBJ2-7	16	TRBV11-1
CASSLGPGTRRSATEAFF	.	TRBJ1-1	18	TRBV5-1
CASSLEGRINQPQHF	.	TRBJ1-5	15	TRBV5-1
CASPGQGDSNQPQHF	medium-sized	TRBJ1-5	15	TRBV19
CASSRTGKMNTEAFF	.	TRBJ1-1	15	TRBV18
CASSFRQQETQYF	medium-sized	TRBJ2-5	13	TRBV5-4
CASSYSVGSYEQYF	medium-sized	TRBJ2-7	14	TRBV6-6
CASSLGQPNNEQFF	.	TRBJ2-1	14	TRBV19
CASSEGKGNTIYF	medium-sized	TRBJ1-3	13	TRBV6-1
CASRPDRFQRDYNSPLHF	.	TRBJ1-6	18	TRBV27
CASSPRLSNTGELFF	.	TRBJ2-2	15	TRBV5-6
CASSAEGASNQPQHF	medium-sized	TRBJ1-5	15	TRBV19
CSVEWQTSQWYNEQFF	medium-sized	TRBJ2-1	16	TRBV29-1
CASSLGDRYSSNQPQHF	.	TRBJ1-5	17	TRBV12-3/TRBV12-4
CASSYGSTNEKLFF	medium-sized	TRBJ1-4	14	TRBV6-5
CASSLWGDRGYTF	medium-sized	TRBJ1-2	13	TRBV5-6
CASSLGTLLIDEQFF	.	TRBJ2-1	15	TRBV7-9
CASSIPTGGKGEAFF	.	TRBJ1-1	15	TRBV5-4
CASSTDGQFIFGELFF	medium-sized	TRBJ2-2	16	TRBV19
CATSRELARGNQPQHF	medium-sized	TRBJ1-5	16	TRBV15
CASSILTGDEKLFF	medium-sized	TRBJ1-4	14	TRBV5-5
CATSESEGGYTF	.	TRBJ1-2	12	TRBV24-1
CASSPEGLTGYTF	medium-sized	TRBJ1-2	13	TRBV5-1
CASSARTGGYNEQFF	medium-sized	TRBJ2-1	15	TRBV6-1
CASSLLMGQGGEKLFF	medium-sized	TRBJ1-4	16	TRBV5-5
CSASGGYEQYF	.	TRBJ2-7	11	TRBV20-1
CASSEQGSTEAFF	.	TRBJ1-1	13	TRBV19
CASSLAGYNEQFF	medium-sized	TRBJ2-1	13	TRBV27
CASSPRGGGLYEQYF	medium-sized	TRBJ2-7	15	TRBV13
CASSPPRASDEQYF	medium-sized	TRBJ2-7	14	TRBV7-6
CASSISGFGDTIYF	medium-sized	TRBJ1-3	14	TRBV19
CASSPTGSNQPQHF	medium-sized	TRBJ1-5	14	TRBV12-3/TRBV12-4
CASGSSYEQYF	medium-sized	TRBJ2-7	11	TRBV6-5
CASSYRDGQETQYF	.	TRBJ2-5	14	TRBV11-1
CASSILAGYYGYTF	medium-sized	TRBJ1-2	14	TRBV19
CASSLPPRLYHSPLHF	.	TRBJ1-6	16	TRBV6-5
CASSNQGDYEQYF	.	TRBJ2-7	13	TRBV6-2/TRBV6-3
CASSSGLAGGEATYEQYF	medium-sized	TRBJ2-7	18	TRBV5-1
CASSITGNTQYF	medium-sized	TRBJ2-3	12	TRBV19
CASSWTGSNYGYTF	.	TRBJ1-2	14	TRBV7-9
CASGLLYNSPLHF	medium-sized	TRBJ1-6	13	TRBV5-5
CASSPLGAGNTGELFF	.	TRBJ2-2	16	TRBV18
CASSQHRETNEKLFF	.	TRBJ1-4	15	TRBV5-6
CASSLEAPYEQYF	medium-sized	TRBJ2-7	13	TRBV11-1
CASGSSDIYGYTF	medium-sized	TRBJ1-2	13	TRBV6-5
CASSRQGNEQYF	.	TRBJ2-4	12	TRBV5-4
CATSRDNWGFQKLFF	medium-sized	TRBJ1-4	15	TRBV15
CASSLGQLKAYEQYF	medium-sized	TRBJ2-7	15	TRBV5-4
CASSPDNLARSYEQYF	medium-sized	TRBJ2-7	16	TRBV18
CASSLDRISTDTQYF	medium-sized	TRBJ2-3	15	TRBV11-1
CASSMGVSGNTIYF	medium-sized	TRBJ1-3	14	TRBV19
CSAPSGAYYEQFF	large	TRBJ2-1	13	TRBV29-1
CASSLDPGQYYGYTF	medium-sized	TRBJ1-2	15	TRBV5-6
CASATGTNYGYTF	medium-sized	TRBJ1-2	13	TRBV11-1
CASSKFPGTDQETQYF	medium-sized	TRBJ2-5	16	TRBV19
CSASRDYRGNEQFF	.	TRBJ2-1	14	TRBV20-1
CSAGTGGFPDGYTF	medium-sized	TRBJ1-2	14	TRBV29-1
CASSKDTGTGDSPLHF	medium-sized	TRBJ1-6	16	TRBV6-5
CASRQPLYGYTF	medium-sized	TRBJ1-2	12	TRBV6-5